This T cell receptor (beta chain) was profiled in a study of breast tumors, draining lymph nodes, adjacent tissues. The CDR3 spans 13 residues. Germline CDR1 SGDLS, CDR2 YYNGEE. The V end was cut by 4 bases, the J end by 4 bases, with 11 bases between. Breast cancer patients provided tissue from their axillary draining lymph nodes. This clonotype was recorded many times. Antigen: not known. General observations from the study: That most tumor T cells come from lymph nodes remained unproven. Tumor repertoires ranked between lymph nodes and nontumor tissue in diversity, with V and J gene preferences.

TCRdb independently ran MiXCR on the multiplex PCR reads; one entry per CDR3 protein. The profile covers around 300,000 distinct CDR3 sequences, with over 25% appearing a single time and approximately 1% taken by the ten largest. J is TRBJ2-5 and V is TRBV9; no reliable D call. Sequencing was done on a sample of axillary lymph node tissue. This sequence originates from a female donor with breast cancer. Some clones in this sample may be carry-over from other donors' samples. The CDR3 region is CASSPTGRETQYF. CDR3 nucleotides: TGTGCCAGCAGCCCAACGGGCCGAGAGACCCAGTACTTC.